This is a list of T cell receptor beta chains from one sample in a study of blood T cell repertoires in COVID-19. Sequencing used immunoSEQ multiplex PCR; TCRdb keeps in-frame clones, though not all of them. The sample holds over 120,000 clones, 75% to 85% seen once. Material: peripheral blood. These receptors were collected from a woman over 75 with active or convalescent COVID-19. The CDR3 runs from the conserved cysteine through the conserved F or W. A D gene is named only where the DNA matches it firmly. Where a row states a size, it is once, few, many or the class of an expanded clone; other rows omit it.

>TRBV12-3/TRBV12-4|TRBJ1-6|NA|NA|12
CASSRLNSPLHF
TGTGCCAGCAGCCGACTTAATTCACCCCTCCACTTT
>TRBV19|TRBJ1-2|TRBD1|NA|15
CASSIDLRQGNGYTF
TGTGCCAGTAGTATAGATCTCAGACAGGGGAATGGCTACACCTTC
>TRBV6-5|TRBJ1-4|NA|few|15
CASRASGATNEKLFF
TGTGCCAGCAGGGCTAGCGGTGCAACTAATGAAAAACTGTTTTTT
>TRBV6-1|TRBJ2-3|TRBD1|NA|15
CASSEGQGDLDTQYF
TGTGCCAGCAGTGAGGGACAGGGGGATCTAGATACGCAGTATTTT
>TRBV13|TRBJ2-1|NA|NA|16
CASSTTPGHSYNEQFF
TGTGCCAGCAGCACAACGCCGGGACACTCCTACAATGAGCAGTTCTTC
>TRBV6-5|TRBJ2-7|TRBD1|NA|15
CASRDRGRESLEQYF
TGTGCCAGCAGAGACAGGGGGCGCGAGTCTCTCGAGCAGTACTTC
>TRBV9|TRBJ1-2|NA|few|15
CASSVAGGANYGYTF
TGTGCCAGCAGCGTAGCTGGCGGAGCTAACTATGGCTACACCTTC
>TRBV23-1|TRBJ2-7|TRBD1|NA|17
CASSQGHGDRGTYEQYF
TGCGCCAGCAGTCAAGGTCACGGGGACAGGGGGACCTACGAGCAGTACTTC
>TRBV20-1|TRBJ2-3|TRBD2|NA|14
CSASILAETDTQYF
TGCAGTGCTAGTATACTAGCGGAAACAGATACGCAGTATTTT
>TRBV7-3|TRBJ1-1|NA|NA|16
CASSLTGTRMNTEAFF
TGTGCCAGCAGCTTAACTGGGACTCGCATGAACACTGAAGCTTTCTTT
>TRBV2|TRBJ2-5|TRBD2|NA|15
CASSGLAGGPGTQYF
TGTGCCAGCAGTGGACTAGCGGGGGGCCCGGGGACCCAGTACTTC
>TRBV5-1|TRBJ1-5|TRBD1|few|15
CASSATGDSFQPQHF
TGCGCCAGCAGCGCCACAGGGGACTCTTTTCAGCCCCAGCATTTT
>TRBV12-3/TRBV12-4|TRBJ2-5|TRBD1|NA|13
CASPQGASETQYF
TGTGCCAGCCCCCAGGGGGCGTCAGAGACCCAGTACTTC
>TRBV2|TRBJ1-3|NA|few|13
CASSGLSGNTIYF
TGTGCCAGCAGTGGTCTATCTGGAAACACCATATATTTT
>TRBV18|TRBJ1-4|NA|NA|15
CASSPSAGRGEKLFF
TGTGCCAGCTCACCTTCTGCGGGGCGAGGGGAAAAACTGTTTTTT
>TRBV5-5|TRBJ1-1|NA|few|16
CASSPGGTGRSTEAFF
TGTGCCAGCAGCCCGGGGGGCACAGGGCGTTCCACTGAAGCTTTCTTT
>TRBV2|TRBJ1-1|TRBD1|NA|14
CASSGGTGNTEAFF
TGTGCCAGCAGTGGGGGGACAGGGAACACTGAAGCTTTCTTT
>TRBV19|TRBJ1-6|NA|few|18
CASSSGVRGPASHSPLHF
TGTGCCAGTAGTTCTGGGGTAAGGGGCCCAGCATCGCATTCACCCCTCCACTTT
>TRBV7-9|TRBJ2-7|TRBD1|NA|15
CASSFIGTGVYEQYF
TGTGCCAGCAGCTTTATAGGGACAGGGGTCTACGAGCAGTACTTC
>TRBV28|TRBJ2-3|TRBD2|NA|14
CASNSGGGTDTQYF
TGTGCCAGCAACAGCGGGGGTGGCACAGATACGCAGTATTTT
>TRBV5-5|TRBJ1-5|NA|NA|15
CASSLADSSNQPQHF
TGTGCCAGCAGCTTGGCCGACAGCTCCAATCAGCCCCAGCATTTT
>TRBV6-5|TRBJ2-1|NA|NA|14
CASRGHSSYNEQFF
TGTGCCAGCAGAGGACATAGCTCCTACAATGAGCAGTTCTTC
>TRBV6-6|TRBJ2-5|NA|once|13
CASSYLGQGFPYF
TGTGCCAGCAGTTACTTGGGTCAGGGGTTCCCGTACTTC
>TRBV19|TRBJ1-1|NA|NA|15
CASSIGGRVNTEAFF
TGTGCCAGTAGTATTGGGGGCAGGGTTAACACTGAAGCTTTCTTT
>TRBV7-8|TRBJ1-2|TRBD1|NA|21
CASSLLYVSGQANPKDYGYTF
TGTGCCAGCAGCTTATTGTACGTCTCGGGACAGGCCAACCCCAAGGACTATGGCTACACCTTC
>TRBV19|TRBJ1-2|TRBD1|few|14
CASSLQGGGYGYTF
TGTGCCAGTAGCCTCCAGGGGGGAGGCTATGGCTACACCTTC
>TRBV30|TRBJ1-2|NA|few|15
CAWTGGRSNIYGYTF
TGTGCCTGGACGGGGGGCAGATCTAATATCTATGGCTACACCTTC
>TRBV15|TRBJ1-1|NA|NA|13
CATSSPGGTEAFF
TGTGCCACCAGCAGTCCGGGTGGGACTGAAGCTTTCTTT
>TRBV10-3|TRBJ2-3|TRBD2|NA|16
CAISPGSGASTDTQYF
TGTGCCATCAGTCCCGGTAGCGGGGCTAGCACAGATACGCAGTATTTT